The clone carrying this T cell receptor beta chain was recorded once. Only in-frame clones appear in the TCRdb table, and some are missing; sequencing was by immunoSEQ multiplex PCR. There are about 96,000 clones in the sample; approximately 94% occur only once, and just under 2% lies in the top ten. Time point given: cycle 4 day 1 (C4D1), after five to seven weeks of nivolumab. Relapses following autologous stem cell transplantation were seen in all patients, with brentuximab vedotin exposure varying. This specimen comes from a study of PD-1 blockade in classical Hodgkin lymphoma. The CDR3 runs to 13 residues. Germline assignment: CDR1 MNHNS and CDR2 SASEGT. Trimming stripped 3 bases from V and 4 bases from J, with 9 bases between.

The origin of this receptor is a human donor with classical Hodgkin lymphoma. The source was peripheral blood mononuclear cells (PBMCs), collected before the fourth cycle of nivolumab. The genes are TRBV6-1 and TRBJ1-1; the D is unclear. CDR3 residues: CASSDSGSTEAFF. The CDR3 nucleotides read TGTGCCAGCAGTGATTCCGGGAGCACTGAAGCTTTCTTT.